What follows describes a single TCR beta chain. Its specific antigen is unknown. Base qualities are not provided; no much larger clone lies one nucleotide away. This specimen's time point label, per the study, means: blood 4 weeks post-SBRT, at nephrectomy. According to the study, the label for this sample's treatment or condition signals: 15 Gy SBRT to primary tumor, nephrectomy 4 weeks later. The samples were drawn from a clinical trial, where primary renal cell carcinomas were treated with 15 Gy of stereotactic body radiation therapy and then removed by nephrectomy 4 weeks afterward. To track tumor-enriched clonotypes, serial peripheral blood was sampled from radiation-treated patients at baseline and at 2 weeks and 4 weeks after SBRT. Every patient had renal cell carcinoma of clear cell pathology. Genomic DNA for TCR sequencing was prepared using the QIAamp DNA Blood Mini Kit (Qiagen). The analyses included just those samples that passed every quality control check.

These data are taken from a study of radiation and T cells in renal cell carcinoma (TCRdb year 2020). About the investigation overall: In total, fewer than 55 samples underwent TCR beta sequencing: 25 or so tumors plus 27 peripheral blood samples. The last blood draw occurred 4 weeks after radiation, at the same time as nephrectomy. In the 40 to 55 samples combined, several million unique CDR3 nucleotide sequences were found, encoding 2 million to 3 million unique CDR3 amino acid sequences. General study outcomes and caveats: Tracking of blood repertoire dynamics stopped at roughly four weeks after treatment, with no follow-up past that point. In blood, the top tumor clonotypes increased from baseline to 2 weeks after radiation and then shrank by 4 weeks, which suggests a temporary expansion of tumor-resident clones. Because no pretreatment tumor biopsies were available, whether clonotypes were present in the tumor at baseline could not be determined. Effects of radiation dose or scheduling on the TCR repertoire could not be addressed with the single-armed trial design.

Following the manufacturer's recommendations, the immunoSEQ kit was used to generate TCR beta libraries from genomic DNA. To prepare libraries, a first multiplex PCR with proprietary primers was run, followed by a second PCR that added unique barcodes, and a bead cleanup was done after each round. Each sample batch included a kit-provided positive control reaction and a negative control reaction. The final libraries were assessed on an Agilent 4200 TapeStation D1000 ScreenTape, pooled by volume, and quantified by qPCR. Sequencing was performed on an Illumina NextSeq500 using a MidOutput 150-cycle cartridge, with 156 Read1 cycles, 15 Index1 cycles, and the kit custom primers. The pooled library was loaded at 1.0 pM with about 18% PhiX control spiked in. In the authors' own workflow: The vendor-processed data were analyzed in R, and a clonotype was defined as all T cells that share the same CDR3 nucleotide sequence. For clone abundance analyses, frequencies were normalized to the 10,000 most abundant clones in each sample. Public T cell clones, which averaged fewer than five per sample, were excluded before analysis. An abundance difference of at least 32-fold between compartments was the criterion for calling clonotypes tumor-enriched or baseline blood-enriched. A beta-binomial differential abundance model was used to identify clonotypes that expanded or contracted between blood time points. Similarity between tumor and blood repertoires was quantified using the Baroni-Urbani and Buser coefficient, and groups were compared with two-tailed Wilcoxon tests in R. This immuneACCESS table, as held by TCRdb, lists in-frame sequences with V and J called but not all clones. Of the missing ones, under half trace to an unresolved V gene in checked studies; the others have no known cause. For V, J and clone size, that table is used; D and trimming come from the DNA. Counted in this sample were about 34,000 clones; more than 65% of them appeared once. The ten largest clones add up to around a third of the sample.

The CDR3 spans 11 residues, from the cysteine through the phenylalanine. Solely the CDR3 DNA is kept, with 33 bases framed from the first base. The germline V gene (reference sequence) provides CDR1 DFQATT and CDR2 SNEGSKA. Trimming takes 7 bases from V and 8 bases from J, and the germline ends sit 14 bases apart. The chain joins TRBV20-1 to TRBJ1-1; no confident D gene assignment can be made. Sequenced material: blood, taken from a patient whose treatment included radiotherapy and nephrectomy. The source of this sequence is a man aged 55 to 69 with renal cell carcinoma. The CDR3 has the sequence CSVPGPDEAFF. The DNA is TGCAGTGTCCCCGGTCCAGACGAAGCTTTCTTT.